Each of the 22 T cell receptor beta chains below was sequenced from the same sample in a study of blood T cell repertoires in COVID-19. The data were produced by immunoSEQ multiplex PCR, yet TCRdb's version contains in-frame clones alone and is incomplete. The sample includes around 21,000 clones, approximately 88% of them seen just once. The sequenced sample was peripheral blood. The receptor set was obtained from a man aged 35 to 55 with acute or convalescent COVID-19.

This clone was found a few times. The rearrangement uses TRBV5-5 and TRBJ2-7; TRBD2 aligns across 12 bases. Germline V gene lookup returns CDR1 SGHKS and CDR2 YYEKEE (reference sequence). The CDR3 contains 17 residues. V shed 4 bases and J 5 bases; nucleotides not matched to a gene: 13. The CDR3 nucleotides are TGTGCCAGCAGCCCTCGAGGACTAGCGGGATCGTCGAACGAGCAGTACTTC. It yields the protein CASSPRGLAGSSNEQYF.

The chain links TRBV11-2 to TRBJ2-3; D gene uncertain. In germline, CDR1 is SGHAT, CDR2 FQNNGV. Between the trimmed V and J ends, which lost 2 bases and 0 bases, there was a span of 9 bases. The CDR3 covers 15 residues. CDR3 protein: CASSLWKTSTDTQYF. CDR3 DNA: TGTGCCAGCAGCTTATGGAAGACTAGCACAGATACGCAGTATTTT.

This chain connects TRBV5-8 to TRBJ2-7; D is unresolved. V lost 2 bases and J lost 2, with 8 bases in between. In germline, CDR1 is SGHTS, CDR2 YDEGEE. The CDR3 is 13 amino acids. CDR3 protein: CASSFEGAYEQYF. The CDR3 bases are TGTGCCAGCAGCTTCGAAGGAGCCTACGAGCAGTACTTC.

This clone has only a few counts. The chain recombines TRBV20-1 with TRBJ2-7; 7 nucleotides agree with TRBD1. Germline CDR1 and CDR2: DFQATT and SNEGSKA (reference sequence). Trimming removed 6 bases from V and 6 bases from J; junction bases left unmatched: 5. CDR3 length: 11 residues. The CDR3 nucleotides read TGCAGTGCCCAGGGGGAGCGCGAGCAGTACTTC. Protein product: CSAQGEREQYF.

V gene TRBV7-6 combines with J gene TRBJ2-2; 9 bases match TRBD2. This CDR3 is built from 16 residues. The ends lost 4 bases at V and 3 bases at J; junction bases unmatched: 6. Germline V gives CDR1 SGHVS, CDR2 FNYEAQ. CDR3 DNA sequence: TGTGCCAGCAGCTCCTGGACTAGCGACTACACCGGGGAGCTGTTTTTT. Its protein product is CASSSWTSDYTGELFF.

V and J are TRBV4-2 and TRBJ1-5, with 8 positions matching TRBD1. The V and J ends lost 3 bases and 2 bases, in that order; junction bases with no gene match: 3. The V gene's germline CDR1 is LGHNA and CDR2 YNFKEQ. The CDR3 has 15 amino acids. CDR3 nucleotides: TGTGCCAGCAGCCACGCGGACAGGGGCAATCAGCCCCAGCATTTT. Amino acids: CASSHADRGNQPQHF.

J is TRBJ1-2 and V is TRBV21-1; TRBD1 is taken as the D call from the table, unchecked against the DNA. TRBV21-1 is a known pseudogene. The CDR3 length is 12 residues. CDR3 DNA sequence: TGTGCCAGCAGCAATTGGGACAGCAGCTACACCTTC. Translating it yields CASSNWDSSYTF.

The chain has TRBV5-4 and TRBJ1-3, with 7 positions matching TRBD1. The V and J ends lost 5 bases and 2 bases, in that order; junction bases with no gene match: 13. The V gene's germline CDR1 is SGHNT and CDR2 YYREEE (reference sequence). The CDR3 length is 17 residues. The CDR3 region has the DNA TGTGCCAGCAGTACCGGGACAGATTATTTAACTGGAAACACCATATATTTT. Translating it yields CASSTGTDYLTGNTIYF.

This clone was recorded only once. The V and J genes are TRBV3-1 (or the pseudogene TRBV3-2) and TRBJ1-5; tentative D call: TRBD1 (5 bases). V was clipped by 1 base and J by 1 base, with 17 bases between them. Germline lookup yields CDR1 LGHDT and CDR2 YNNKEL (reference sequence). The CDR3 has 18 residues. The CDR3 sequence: CASSQGIGGGMSNQPQHF. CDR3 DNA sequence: TGTGCCAGCAGCCAAGGGATTGGGGGAGGTATGAGCAATCAGCCCCAGCATTTT.

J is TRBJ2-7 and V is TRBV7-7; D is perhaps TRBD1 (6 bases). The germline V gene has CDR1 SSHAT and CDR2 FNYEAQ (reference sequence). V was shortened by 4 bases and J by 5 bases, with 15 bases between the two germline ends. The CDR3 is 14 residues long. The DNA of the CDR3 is TGTGCCAGCAGCTGGAACAGGGAAGTCGACGAGCAGTACTTC. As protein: CASSWNREVDEQYF.

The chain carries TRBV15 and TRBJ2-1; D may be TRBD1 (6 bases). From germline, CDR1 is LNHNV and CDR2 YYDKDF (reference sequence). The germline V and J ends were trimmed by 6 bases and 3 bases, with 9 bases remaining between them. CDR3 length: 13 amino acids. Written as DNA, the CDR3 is TGTGCCACCAGGGGGGCCGACTACAATGAGCAGTTCTTC. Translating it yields CATRGADYNEQFF.

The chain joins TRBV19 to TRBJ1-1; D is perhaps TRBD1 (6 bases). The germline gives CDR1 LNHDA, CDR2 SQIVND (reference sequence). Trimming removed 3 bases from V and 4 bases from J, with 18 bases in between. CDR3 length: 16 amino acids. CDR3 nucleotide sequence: TGTGCCAGTAGTATTGGAGGCAGGGGCTTCATCACTGAAGCTTTCTTT. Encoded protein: CASSIGGRGFITEAFF.

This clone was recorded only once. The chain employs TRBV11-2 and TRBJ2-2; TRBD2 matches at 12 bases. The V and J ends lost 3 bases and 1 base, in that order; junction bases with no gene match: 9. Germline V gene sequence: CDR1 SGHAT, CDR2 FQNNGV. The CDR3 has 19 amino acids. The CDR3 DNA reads TGTGCCAGCAGCTTCTTACTACCGGGACTAGCGGGGAACACCGGGGAGCTGTTTTTT. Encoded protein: CASSFLLPGLAGNTGELFF.

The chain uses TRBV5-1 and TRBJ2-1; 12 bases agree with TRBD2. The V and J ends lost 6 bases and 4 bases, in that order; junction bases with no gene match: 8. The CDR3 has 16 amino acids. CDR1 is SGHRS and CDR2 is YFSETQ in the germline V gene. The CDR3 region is CASTSSGRASYNEQFF. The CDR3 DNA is TGCGCCAGCACCTCTAGCGGGAGGGCCTCGTACAATGAGCAGTTCTTC.

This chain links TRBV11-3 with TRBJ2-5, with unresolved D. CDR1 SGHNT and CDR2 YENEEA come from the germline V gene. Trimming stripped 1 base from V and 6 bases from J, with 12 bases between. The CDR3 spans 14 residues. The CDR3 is CASSLGRGSKTQYF. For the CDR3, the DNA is TGTGCCAGCAGCTTAGGCCGAGGCTCTAAGACCCAGTACTTC. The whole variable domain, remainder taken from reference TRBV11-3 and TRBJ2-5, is EAGVVQSPRYKIIEKKQPVAFWCNPISGHNTLYWYLQNLGQGPELLIRYENEEAVDDSQLPKDRFSAERLKGVDSTLKIQPAELGDSAVYLCASSLGRGSKTQYFGPGTRLLVL.

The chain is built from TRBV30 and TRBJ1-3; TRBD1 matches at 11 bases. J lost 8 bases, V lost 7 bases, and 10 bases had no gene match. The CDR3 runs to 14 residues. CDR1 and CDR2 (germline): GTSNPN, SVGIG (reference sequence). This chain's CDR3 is CALEVRTGGHTIYF. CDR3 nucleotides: TGTGCCTTAGAAGTTAGGACAGGGGGCCACACCATATATTTT.

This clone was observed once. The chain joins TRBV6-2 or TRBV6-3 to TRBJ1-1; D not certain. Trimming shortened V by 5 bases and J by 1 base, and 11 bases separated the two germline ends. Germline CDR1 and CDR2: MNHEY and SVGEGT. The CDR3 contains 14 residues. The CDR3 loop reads CASSQTRGNTEAFF. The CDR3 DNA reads TGTGCCAGCAGTCAAACAAGAGGGAACACTGAAGCTTTCTTT.

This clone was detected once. The CDR3 reads CAWSVGGGAYNEQFF. Written as DNA, the CDR3 is TGTGCCTGGAGTGTCGGCGGGGGGGCCTACAATGAGCAGTTCTTC. The chain employs TRBV30 and TRBJ2-1; 9 positions match TRBD2. The germline gives CDR1 GTSNPN, CDR2 SVGIG (reference sequence). The V and J ends lost 0 bases and 2 bases, in that order; junction bases with no gene match: 2. The CDR3 length is 15 residues.

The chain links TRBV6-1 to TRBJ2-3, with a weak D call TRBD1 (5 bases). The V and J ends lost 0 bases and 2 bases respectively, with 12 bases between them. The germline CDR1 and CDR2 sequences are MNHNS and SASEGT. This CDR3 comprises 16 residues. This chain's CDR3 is CASSEAGAMVTDTQYF. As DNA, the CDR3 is TGTGCCAGCAGTGAAGCAGGGGCTATGGTCACAGATACGCAGTATTTT.

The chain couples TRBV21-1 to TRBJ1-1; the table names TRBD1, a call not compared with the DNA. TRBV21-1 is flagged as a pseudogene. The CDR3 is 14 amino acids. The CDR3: CASSKVGRKAEAFF. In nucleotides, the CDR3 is TGTGCCAGCAGCAAAGTTGGCAGAAAAGCTGAAGCTTTCTTT.

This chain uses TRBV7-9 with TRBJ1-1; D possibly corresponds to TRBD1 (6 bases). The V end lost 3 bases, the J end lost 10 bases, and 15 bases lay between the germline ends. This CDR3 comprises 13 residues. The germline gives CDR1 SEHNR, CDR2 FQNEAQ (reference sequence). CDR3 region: CASSFETSRGAFF. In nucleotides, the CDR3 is TGTGCCAGCAGCTTTGAGACCTCCAGGGGAGCTTTCTTT.

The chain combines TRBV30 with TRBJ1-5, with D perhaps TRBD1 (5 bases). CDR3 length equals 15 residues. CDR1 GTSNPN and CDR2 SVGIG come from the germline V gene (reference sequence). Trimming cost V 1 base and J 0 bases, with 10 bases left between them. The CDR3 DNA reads TGTGCCTGGAGTGGGCAGGGATATAGCAATCAGCCCCAGCATTTT. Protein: CAWSGQGYSNQPQHF.